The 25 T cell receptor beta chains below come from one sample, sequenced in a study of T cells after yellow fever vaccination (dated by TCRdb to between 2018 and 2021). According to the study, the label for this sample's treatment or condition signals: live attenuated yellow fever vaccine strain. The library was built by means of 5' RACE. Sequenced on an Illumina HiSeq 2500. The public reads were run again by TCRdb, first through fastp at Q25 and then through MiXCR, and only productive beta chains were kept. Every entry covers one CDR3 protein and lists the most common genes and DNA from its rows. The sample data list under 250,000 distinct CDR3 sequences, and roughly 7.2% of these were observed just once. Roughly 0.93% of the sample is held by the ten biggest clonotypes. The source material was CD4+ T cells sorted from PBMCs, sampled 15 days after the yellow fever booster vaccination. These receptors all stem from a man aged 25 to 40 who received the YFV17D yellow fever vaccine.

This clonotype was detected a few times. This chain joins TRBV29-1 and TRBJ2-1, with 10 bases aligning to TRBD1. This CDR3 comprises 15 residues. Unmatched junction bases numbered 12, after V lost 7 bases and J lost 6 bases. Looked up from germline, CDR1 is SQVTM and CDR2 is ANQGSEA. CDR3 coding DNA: TGCAGCGCTCTCTCCGGGACAGGGGATTTCAATGAGCAGTTCTTC. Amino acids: CSALSGTGDFNEQFF.

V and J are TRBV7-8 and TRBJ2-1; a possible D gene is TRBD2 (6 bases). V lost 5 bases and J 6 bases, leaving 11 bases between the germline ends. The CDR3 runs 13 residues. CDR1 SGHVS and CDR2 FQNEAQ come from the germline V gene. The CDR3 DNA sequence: TGTGCCAGCAGCCCCCTGGGAGGCAATGAGCAGTTCTTC. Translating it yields CASSPLGGNEQFF.

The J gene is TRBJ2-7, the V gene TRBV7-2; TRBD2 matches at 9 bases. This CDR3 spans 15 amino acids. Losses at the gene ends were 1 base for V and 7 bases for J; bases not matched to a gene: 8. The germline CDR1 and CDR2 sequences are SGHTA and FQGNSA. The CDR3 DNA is TGTGCCAGCAGCTTAGGGGTAGCGGGAGAATCGGAGCAGTACTTC. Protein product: CASSLGVAGESEQYF. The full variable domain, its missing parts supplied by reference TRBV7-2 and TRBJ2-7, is GAGVSQSPSNKVTEKGKDVELRCDPISGHTALYWYRQSLGQGLEFLIYFQGNSAPDKSGLPSDRFSAERTGGSVSTLTIQRTQQEDSAVYLCASSLGVAGESEQYFGPGTRLTVT.

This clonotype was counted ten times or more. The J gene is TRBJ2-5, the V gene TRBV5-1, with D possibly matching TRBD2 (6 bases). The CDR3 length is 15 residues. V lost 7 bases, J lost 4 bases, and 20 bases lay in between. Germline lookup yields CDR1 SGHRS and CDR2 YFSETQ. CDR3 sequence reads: CASGTTGVEGETQYF. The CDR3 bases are TGCGCCAGCGGTACGACGGGAGTGGAGGGAGAGACCCAGTACTTC.

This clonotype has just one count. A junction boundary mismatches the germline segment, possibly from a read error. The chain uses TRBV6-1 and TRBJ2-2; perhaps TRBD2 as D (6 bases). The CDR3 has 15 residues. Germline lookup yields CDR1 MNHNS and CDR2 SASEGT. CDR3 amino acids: CASNGGATNSGELFF. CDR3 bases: TGTGCCAGTAACGGCGGGGCGACGAACTCCGGGGAGCTGTTTTTT.

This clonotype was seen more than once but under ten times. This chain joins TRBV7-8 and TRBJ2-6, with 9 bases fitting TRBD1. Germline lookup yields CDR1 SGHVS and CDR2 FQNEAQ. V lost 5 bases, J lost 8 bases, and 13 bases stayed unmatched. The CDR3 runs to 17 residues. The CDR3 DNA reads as TGTGCCAGCAGCGAAACAAACAGGGGGCTGAGGACCAACGTCCTGACTTTC. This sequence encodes CASSETNRGLRTNVLTF. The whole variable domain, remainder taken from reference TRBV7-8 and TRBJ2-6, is GAGVSQSPRYKVAKRGQDVALRCDPISGHVSLFWYQQALGQGPEFLTYFQNEAQLDKSGLPSDRFFAERPEGSVSTLKIQRTQQEDSAVYLCASSETNRGLRTNVLTFGAGSRLTVL.

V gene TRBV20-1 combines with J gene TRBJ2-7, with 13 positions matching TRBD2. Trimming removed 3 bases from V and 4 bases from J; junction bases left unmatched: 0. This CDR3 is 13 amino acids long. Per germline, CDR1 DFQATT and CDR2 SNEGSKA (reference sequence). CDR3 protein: CSARTSGRYEQYF. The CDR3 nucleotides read TGCAGTGCTAGGACTAGCGGGAGGTACGAGCAGTACTTC.

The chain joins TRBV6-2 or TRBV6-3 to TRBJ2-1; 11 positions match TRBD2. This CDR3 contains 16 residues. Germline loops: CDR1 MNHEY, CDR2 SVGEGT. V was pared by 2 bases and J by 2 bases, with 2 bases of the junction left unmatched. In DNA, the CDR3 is TGTGCCAGCAGTTACGGGACTAGCGGAGCCTACAATGAGCAGTTCTTC. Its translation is CASSYGTSGAYNEQFF.

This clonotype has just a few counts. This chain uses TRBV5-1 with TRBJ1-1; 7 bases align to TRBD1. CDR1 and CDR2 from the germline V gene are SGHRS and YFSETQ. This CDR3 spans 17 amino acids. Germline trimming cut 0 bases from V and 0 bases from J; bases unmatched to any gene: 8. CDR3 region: CASSLGRDSGLNTEAFF. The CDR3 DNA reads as TGCGCCAGCAGCTTGGGCCGGGACAGCGGCTTGAACACTGAAGCTTTCTTT.

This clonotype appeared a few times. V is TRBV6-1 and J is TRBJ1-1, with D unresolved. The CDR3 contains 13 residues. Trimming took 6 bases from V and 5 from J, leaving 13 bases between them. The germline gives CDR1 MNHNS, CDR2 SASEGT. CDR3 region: CASRSSWRTEAFF. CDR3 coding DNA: TGTGCCAGCAGATCATCGTGGCGGACTGAAGCTTTCTTT.

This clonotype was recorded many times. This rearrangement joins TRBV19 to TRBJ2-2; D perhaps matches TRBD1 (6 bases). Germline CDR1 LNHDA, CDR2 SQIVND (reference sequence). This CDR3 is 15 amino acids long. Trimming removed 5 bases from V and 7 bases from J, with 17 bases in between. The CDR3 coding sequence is TGTGCCAGTAGTCCGGGAACGCAGGGGATCGGGGAGCTGTTTTTT. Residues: CASSPGTQGIGELFF.

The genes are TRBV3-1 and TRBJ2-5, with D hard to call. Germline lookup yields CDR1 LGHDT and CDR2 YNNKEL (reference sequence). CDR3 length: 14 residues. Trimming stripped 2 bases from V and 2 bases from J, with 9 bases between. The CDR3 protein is CASSQREVQETQYF. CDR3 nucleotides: TGTGCCAGCAGCCAACGCGAAGTACAAGAGACCCAGTACTTC.

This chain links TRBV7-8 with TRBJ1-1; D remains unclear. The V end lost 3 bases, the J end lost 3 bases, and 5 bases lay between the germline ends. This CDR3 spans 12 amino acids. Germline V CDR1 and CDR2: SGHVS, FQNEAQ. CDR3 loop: CASSFRDTEAFF. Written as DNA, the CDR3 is TGTGCCAGCAGCTTTAGGGACACTGAAGCTTTCTTT.

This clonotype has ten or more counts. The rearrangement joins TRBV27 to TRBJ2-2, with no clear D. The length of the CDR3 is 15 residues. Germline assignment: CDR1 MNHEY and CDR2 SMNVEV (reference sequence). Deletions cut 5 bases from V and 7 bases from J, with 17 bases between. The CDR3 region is CASSPASLGGGELFF. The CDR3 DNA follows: TGTGCCAGCAGTCCCGCTTCATTAGGCGGCGGGGAGCTGTTTTTT.

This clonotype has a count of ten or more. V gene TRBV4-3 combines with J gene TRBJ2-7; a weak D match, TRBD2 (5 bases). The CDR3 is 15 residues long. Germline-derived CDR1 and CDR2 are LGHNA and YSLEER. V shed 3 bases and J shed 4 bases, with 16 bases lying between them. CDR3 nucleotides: TGCGCCAGCAGCCAGACATCCACGGGAATATACGAGCAGTACTTC. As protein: CASSQTSTGIYEQYF.

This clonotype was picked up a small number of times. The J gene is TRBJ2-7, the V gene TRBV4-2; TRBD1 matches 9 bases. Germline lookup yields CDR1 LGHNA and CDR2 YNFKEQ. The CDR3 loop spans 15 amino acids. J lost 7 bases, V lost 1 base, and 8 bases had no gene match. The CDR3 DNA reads TGTGCCAGCAGCCAAGTAGCACAGGGGGCGGGTGAGCAGTACTTC. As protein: CASSQVAQGAGEQYF.

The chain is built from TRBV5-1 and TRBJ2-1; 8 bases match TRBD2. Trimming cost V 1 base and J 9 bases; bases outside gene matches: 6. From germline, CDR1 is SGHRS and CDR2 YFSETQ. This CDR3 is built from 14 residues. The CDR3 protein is CASSLKRESGEQFF. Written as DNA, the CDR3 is TGCGCCAGCAGCTTGAAGCGGGAGTCGGGTGAGCAGTTCTTC.

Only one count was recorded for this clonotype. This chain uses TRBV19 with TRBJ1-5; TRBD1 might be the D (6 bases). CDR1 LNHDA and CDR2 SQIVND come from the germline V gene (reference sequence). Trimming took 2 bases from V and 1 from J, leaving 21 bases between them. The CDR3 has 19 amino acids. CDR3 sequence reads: CASSINRGQGKSSNQPQHF. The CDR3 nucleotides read TGTGCCAGTAGTATAAATCGGGGGCAGGGTAAGAGCAGCAATCAGCCCCAGCATTTT.

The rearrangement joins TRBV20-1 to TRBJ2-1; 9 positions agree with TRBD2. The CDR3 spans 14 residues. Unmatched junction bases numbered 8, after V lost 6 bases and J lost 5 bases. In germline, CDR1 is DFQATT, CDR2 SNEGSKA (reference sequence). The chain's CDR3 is CSAVAGVGNNEQFF. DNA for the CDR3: TGCAGTGCCGTAGCGGGAGTAGGCAACAATGAGCAGTTCTTC.

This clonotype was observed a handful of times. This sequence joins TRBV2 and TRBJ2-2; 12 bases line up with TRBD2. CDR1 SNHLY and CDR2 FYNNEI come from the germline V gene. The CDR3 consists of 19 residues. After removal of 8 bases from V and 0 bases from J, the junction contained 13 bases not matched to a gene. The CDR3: CASGVPTSGRDTNTGELFF. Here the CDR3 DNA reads TGTGCCAGCGGAGTGCCGACTAGCGGGAGAGATACGAACACCGGGGAGCTGTTTTTT.

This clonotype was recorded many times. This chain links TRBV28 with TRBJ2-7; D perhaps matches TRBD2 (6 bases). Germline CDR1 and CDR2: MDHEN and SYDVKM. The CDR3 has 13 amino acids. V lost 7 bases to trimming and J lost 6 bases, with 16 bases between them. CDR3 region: CASNGLRRGEQYF. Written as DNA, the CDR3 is TGTGCCAGCAATGGTCTTCGGAGGGGCGAGCAGTACTTC.

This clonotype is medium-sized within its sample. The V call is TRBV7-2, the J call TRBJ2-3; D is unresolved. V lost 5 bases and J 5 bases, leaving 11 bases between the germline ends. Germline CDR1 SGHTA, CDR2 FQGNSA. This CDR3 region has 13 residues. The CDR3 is CASSLLGKDTQYF. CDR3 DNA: TGTGCCAGCAGCCTTCTAGGGAAAGATACGCAGTATTTT.

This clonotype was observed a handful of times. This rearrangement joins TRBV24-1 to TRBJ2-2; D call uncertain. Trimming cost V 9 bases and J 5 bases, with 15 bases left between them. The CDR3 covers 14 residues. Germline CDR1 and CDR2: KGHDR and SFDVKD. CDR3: CATSDGSVTGELFF. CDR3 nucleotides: TGTGCCACCTCCGACGGGTCCGTAACCGGGGAGCTGTTTTTT.

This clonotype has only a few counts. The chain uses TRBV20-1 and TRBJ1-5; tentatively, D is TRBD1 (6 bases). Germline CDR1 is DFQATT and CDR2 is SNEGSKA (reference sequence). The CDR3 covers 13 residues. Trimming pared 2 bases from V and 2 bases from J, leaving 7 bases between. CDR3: CSARSGGNQPQHF. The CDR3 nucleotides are TGCAGTGCTAGATCAGGGGGCAATCAGCCCCAGCATTTT.

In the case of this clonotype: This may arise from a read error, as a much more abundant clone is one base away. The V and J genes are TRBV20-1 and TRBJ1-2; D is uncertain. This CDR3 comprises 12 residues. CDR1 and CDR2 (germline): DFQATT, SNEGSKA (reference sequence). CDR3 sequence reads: CSALRHKDGCTF. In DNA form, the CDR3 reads TGCAGTGCTTTGAGACATAAAGACGGCTGCACCTTC.